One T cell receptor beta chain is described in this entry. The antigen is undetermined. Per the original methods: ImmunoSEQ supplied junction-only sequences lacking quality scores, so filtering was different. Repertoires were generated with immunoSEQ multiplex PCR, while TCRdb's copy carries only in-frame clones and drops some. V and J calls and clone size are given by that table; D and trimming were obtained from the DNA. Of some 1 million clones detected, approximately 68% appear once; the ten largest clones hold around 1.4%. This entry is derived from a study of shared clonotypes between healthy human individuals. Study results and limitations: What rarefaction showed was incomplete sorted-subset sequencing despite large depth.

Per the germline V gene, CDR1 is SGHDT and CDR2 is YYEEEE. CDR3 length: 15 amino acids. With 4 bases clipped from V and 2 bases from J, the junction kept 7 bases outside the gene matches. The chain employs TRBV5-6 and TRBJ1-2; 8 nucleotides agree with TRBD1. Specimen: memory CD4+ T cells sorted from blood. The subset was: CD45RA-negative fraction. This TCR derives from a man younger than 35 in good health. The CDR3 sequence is CASSVDRGKNYGYTF. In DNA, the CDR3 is TGTGCCAGCAGCGTAGACAGGGGAAAGAACTATGGCTACACCTTC.